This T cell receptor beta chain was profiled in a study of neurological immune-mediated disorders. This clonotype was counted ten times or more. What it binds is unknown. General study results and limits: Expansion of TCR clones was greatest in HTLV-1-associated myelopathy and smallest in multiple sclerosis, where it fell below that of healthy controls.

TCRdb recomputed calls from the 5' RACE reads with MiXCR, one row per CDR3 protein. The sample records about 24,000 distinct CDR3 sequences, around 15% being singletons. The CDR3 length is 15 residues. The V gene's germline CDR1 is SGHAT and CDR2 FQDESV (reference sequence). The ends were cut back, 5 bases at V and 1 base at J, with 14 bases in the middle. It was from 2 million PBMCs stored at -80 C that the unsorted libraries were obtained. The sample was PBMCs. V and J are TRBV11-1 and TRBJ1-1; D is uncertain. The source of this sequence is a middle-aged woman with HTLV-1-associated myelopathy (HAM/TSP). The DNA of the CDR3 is TGTGCCAGCAGCCACGGGTTAGCACGGAACACTGAAGCTTTCTTT. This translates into CASSHGLARNTEAFF.